These 17 T cell receptor beta chains originate from one sample sequenced in a study of shared clonotypes between healthy human individuals. Cells designated naive CD8 were CD45RO-negative and were positively selected for CCR7, with terminally differentiated effector memory CD45RA+ cells excluded. The repertoire was sequenced with immunoSEQ multiplex PCR; TCRdb's copy has only in-frame clones and lacks some. The sample holds about 2 million clones, approximately 95% seen once. The material sequenced was naive CD8+ T cells sorted from blood. These receptors came from a man between 18 and 35 years old in good health.

CDR3 in amino acids: CASTTSPTDTQYF. DNA for the CDR3: TGTGCCAGCACCACGTCCCCCACAGATACGCAGTATTTT. The chain carries TRBV6-5 and TRBJ2-3; D not certain. The V end was cut by 7 bases, the J end by 2 bases, with 10 bases between. The germline CDR1 and CDR2 sequences are MNHEY and SVGAGI. The CDR3 covers 13 residues.

Comment on this clone: Other nucleotide sequences from this sample produce the same CDR3. The V and J genes are TRBV28 and TRBJ1-1; 8 nucleotides line up with TRBD1. The CDR3 contains 15 residues. Trimming took 1 base from V and 1 from J; bases not matched to a gene: 2. Germline CDR1 is MDHEN and CDR2 is SYDVKM. The CDR3 DNA reads TGTGCCAGCAGTTTATTCACAGGGGGGAACACTGAAGCTTTCTTT. Protein product: CASSLFTGGNTEAFF.

This chain connects TRBV7-9 to TRBJ2-5, with D perhaps TRBD2 (6 bases). The CDR3 covers 14 residues. Germline V lookup: CDR1 SEHNR, CDR2 FQNEAQ (reference sequence). Trimming stripped 3 bases from V and 4 bases from J, with 12 bases between. The CDR3 DNA reads as TGTGCCAGCAGCTTCAGCCTGGAGGGAGAGACCCAGTACTTC. Amino acids: CASSFSLEGETQYF.

The chain combines TRBV9 with TRBJ2-1; 10 nucleotides align to TRBD2. The CDR3 length is 16 residues. Germline V lookup: CDR1 SGDLS, CDR2 YYNGEE. V gave up 3 bases and J gave up 2 bases; unmatched junction bases: 5. CDR3 sequence (DNA): TGTGCCAGCAGCGCTCGACTAGCGGGTACCTACAATGAGCAGTTCTTC. Its protein is CASSARLAGTYNEQFF.

The V gene is TRBV2, the J gene TRBJ2-7; TRBD2 matches at 7 bases. Trimming at V came to 7 bases and at J to 12 bases, leaving 21 bases not matched to a gene. The CDR3 is 15 amino acids. Germline loops: CDR1 SNHLY, CDR2 FYNNEI. CDR3 sequence reads: CASTRAGEGIEGSYF. In DNA form, the CDR3 reads TGTGCCAGCACCCGCGCGGGGGAGGGAATCGAAGGCTCGTACTTC.

The V gene is TRBV4-3, the J gene TRBJ1-1; 8 positions agree with TRBD1. Germline V gene sequence: CDR1 LGHNA, CDR2 YSLEER. CDR3 length: 14 residues. Losses at the gene ends were 4 bases for V and 1 base for J; bases not matched to a gene: 2. The DNA for the CDR3 is TGCGCCAGCAGCCTCGGGACAGGGAACACTGAAGCTTTCTTT. This codes for CASSLGTGNTEAFF.

The CDR3: CASRQLAEPYNEQFF. The DNA of the CDR3 is TGTGCCAGCAGGCAACTAGCGGAACCCTACAATGAGCAGTTCTTC. The chain links TRBV6-5 to TRBJ2-1; the match to TRBD2 covers 8 bases. J was trimmed by 2 bases and V by 6 bases; bases with no gene match: 6. Germline loops: CDR1 MNHEY, CDR2 SVGAGI. The CDR3 covers 15 residues.

V usage is TRBV13 and J usage is TRBJ2-1; either TRBD1 or TRBD2 may fit D (6 bases each). The CDR3 loop spans 15 amino acids. Germline V lookup: CDR1 PRHDT, CDR2 FYEKMQ (reference sequence). Between the trimmed V and J ends, which lost 5 bases and 7 bases, there was a span of 18 bases. The CDR3 nucleotides read TGTGCCAGCAGCCTCGGGGGACAAGGTGAAAATGAGCAGTTCTTC. Translation: CASSLGGQGENEQFF.

In this sample, this clone turned up once. The chain uses TRBV10-3 and TRBJ2-2; 10 nucleotides match TRBD2. J lost 4 bases, V lost 0 bases, and 2 bases had no gene match. The CDR3 length is 16 residues. Germline assignment: CDR1 ENHRY and CDR2 SYGVKD. In nucleotides, the CDR3 is TGTGCCATCAGTGAGTCGGAGCGGGAGGGCACCGGGGAGCTGTTTTTT. This sequence encodes CAISESEREGTGELFF.

Only a few counts were recorded for this clone. The V call is TRBV4-1, the J call TRBJ1-5; D unclear. The CDR3 length is 14 residues. V shed 0 bases and J shed 3 bases, with 6 bases lying between them. Germline V gene sequence: CDR1 MGHRA, CDR2 YSYEKL. CDR3 region: CASSQDPINQPQHF. The CDR3, as DNA: TGCGCCAGCAGCCAAGATCCGATCAATCAGCCCCAGCATTTT.

The chain uses TRBV12-5 and TRBJ2-7; D unresolved. The CDR3 is 13 residues long. CDR1 is LGHNT, CDR2 FRNRAP, per germline. V was pared by 1 base and J by 2 bases, with 6 bases between. In nucleotides, the CDR3 is TGTGCTAGTGGTTTGGGCAGTACCTACGAGCAGTACTTC. As protein: CASGLGSTYEQYF.

This chain joins TRBV28 and TRBJ1-2; D possibly corresponds to TRBD1 (5 bases). The V end lost 3 bases, the J end lost 4 bases, and 12 bases lay between the germline ends. Germline assignment: CDR1 MDHEN and CDR2 SYDVKM. CDR3 length equals 14 residues. The CDR3 nucleotides read TGTGCCAGCAGTTTCTCCGACAGCCTCTATGGCTACACCTTC. It translates to CASSFSDSLYGYTF.

This clone has just one count. The chain employs TRBV6-5 and TRBJ2-2; weak D call: TRBD2 (5 bases). Trimming stripped 2 bases from V and 5 bases from J, with 12 bases between. This CDR3 has 15 amino acids. Germline values: CDR1 MNHEY, CDR2 SVGAGI. CDR3 region: CASSYGEYSTGELFF. The CDR3 DNA reads TGTGCCAGCAGTTACGGGGAGTATAGTACCGGGGAGCTGTTTTTT.

The chain employs TRBV9 and TRBJ1-2; tentative D call: TRBD1 (5 bases). The V and J ends lost 4 bases and 4 bases respectively, with 11 bases between them. The CDR3 runs to 13 residues. Germline values: CDR1 SGDLS, CDR2 YYNGEE. Here the CDR3 reads CASSPGNSYGYTF. CDR3 DNA: TGTGCCAGCAGCCCAGGGAATTCCTATGGCTACACCTTC.

The chain is built from TRBV27 and TRBJ1-1; 8 bases are shared with TRBD1. The V and J ends lost 5 bases and 4 bases, in that order; junction bases with no gene match: 6. This CDR3 is 14 amino acids long. The germline V gene encodes CDR1 MNHEY and CDR2 SMNVEV (reference sequence). The DNA for the CDR3 is TGTGCCAGCAGTATGGGACAGGCTGGCACTGAAGCTTTCTTT. Amino acid sequence: CASSMGQAGTEAFF.

The chain uses TRBV19 and TRBJ2-7; a possible D gene is TRBD2 (5 bases). Germline V gene data show CDR1 as LNHDA and CDR2 as SQIVND (reference sequence). The CDR3 sequence is 15 residues long. V lost 4 bases and J 0 bases, leaving 13 bases between the germline ends. CDR3 sequence reads: CASSTWRLSSYEQYF. In nucleotides, the CDR3 is TGTGCCAGTAGTACTTGGAGGCTGAGCTCCTACGAGCAGTACTTC. The full variable domain, rest sourced from reference TRBV19 and TRBJ2-7, is DGGITQSPKYLFRKEGQNVTLSCEQNLNHDAMYWYRQDPGQGLRLIYYSQIVNDFQKGDIAEGYSVSREKKESFPLTVTSAQKNPTAFYLCASSTWRLSSYEQYFGPGTRLTVT.

V gene TRBV4-1 combines with J gene TRBJ1-1; D call uncertain. The CDR3 runs 15 residues. CDR1 MGHRA and CDR2 YSYEKL come from the germline V gene. Between the trimmed V and J ends, which lost 7 bases and 4 bases, there was a span of 19 bases. The CDR3 sequence is CASNLGLGTGTEAFF. The CDR3 region has the DNA TGCGCCAGCAATCTCGGGTTGGGTACCGGCACTGAAGCTTTCTTT.